Shown below are 2 T cell receptor beta chains from a single sample sequenced in a study of T cell clones after liver transplantation. The method was immunoSEQ multiplex PCR; TCRdb's version includes in-frame clones alone and lacks a portion of them. The data show some 110,000 clones, approximately 78% seen once. This material consisted of CD4+ T cells from blood, taken before liver transplant. Receptors originate from a human donor who received a liver transplant.

The chain has TRBV7-2 and TRBJ1-1; TRBD1 agrees at 11 bases. Germline V gene lookup returns CDR1 SGHTA and CDR2 FQGNSA. J was trimmed by 8 bases and V by 5 bases; bases with no gene match: 4. The CDR3 extends over 13 amino acids. This chain's CDR3 is CASSKGDRGEAFF. The CDR3 DNA reads TGTGCCAGCAGCAAGGGGGACAGGGGGGAAGCTTTCTTT.

The chain has TRBV7-9 and TRBJ2-6, with TRBD2 matching 10 bases. The trim removed 5 bases at V and 0 bases at J, leaving 7 bases unmatched. CDR3 length: 18 amino acids. From germline, CDR1 is SEHNR and CDR2 FQNEAQ (reference sequence). CDR3 sequence (DNA): TGTGCCAGCAGCCTAACTAGCGGGGTGTCCTCTGGGGCCAACGTCCTGACTTTC. Its translation is CASSLTSGVSSGANVLTF.